What follows are 17 T cell receptor beta chains derived from one specimen sequenced in a study of Tregs in tolerant kidney transplant recipients. Sequencing was performed with immunoSEQ multiplex PCR; in TCRdb, only in-frame clones are kept and a portion is missing. Among some 66,000 clones listed, roughly 92% were seen once. The source material was CD8+ T cells from blood, sampled before the transplant. Receptors were obtained from a human donor who received a combined kidney and bone marrow transplant.

This clone is a singleton in its sample. Other DNA sequences of this sample code for an identical CDR3. DNA of the CDR3: TGCGCCAGCAGCCAAGCCTGGGACAGGAGATACGAGCAGTACTTC. Translated, it gives CASSQAWDRRYEQYF. V is TRBV4-1 and J is TRBJ2-7; 8 positions match TRBD1. CDR3 length: 15 amino acids. Trimming cost V 1 base and J 4 bases; bases outside gene matches: 6. Germline V lookup: CDR1 MGHRA, CDR2 YSYEKL.

The V call is TRBV27, the J call TRBJ1-2; D gene unclear. Germline CDR1 reads MNHEY; CDR2 reads SMNVEV (reference sequence). The CDR3 sequence is 14 residues long. Deletions cut 1 base from V and 3 bases from J, with 9 bases between. The CDR3 coding sequence is TGTGCCAGCAGTTTATATGAGGGCGACTATGGCTACACCTTC. Translation gives CASSLYEGDYGYTF.

The CDR3 DNA follows: TGTGCCAGCAGCGATAGCGGGGGGGCCGGGAATGAGCAGTTCTTC. It translates to CASSDSGGAGNEQFF. The chain has TRBV9 and TRBJ2-1, with 11 bases aligning to TRBD2. The CDR3 runs 15 residues. Germline V gene sequence: CDR1 SGDLS, CDR2 YYNGEE. V trimming: 3 bases; J trimming: 7 bases; junction bases outside the gene matches: 6. The whole variable domain, remainder taken from reference TRBV9 and TRBJ2-1, is DSGVTQTPKHLITATGQRVTLRCSPRSGDLSVYWYQQSLDQGLQFLIQYYNGEERAKGNILERFSAQQFPDLHSELNLSSLELGDSALYFCASSDSGGAGNEQFFGPGTRLTVL.

The chain combines TRBV4-2 with TRBJ2-3; TRBD2 matches at 7 bases. CDR1 and CDR2 (germline): LGHNA, YNFKEQ. The CDR3 totals 14 residues. The V gene end was trimmed by 7 bases and the J gene end by 6 bases; junction bases not matched to a gene: 10. The CDR3 sequence: CASTRGAGGDTQYF. CDR3 DNA: TGTGCCAGCACCCGCGGGGCCGGGGGGGATACGCAGTATTTT.

Points on this clone: Other DNA sequences in the same sample also yield this CDR3. The chain is built from TRBV27 and TRBJ1-2, with D perhaps TRBD1 (6 bases). The V end was cut by 6 bases, the J end by 0 bases, with 11 bases between. Looked up from germline, CDR1 is MNHEY and CDR2 is SMNVEV (reference sequence). The CDR3 sequence is 14 residues long. CDR3: CASSPQGANYGYTF. The CDR3 region has the DNA TGTGCCAGCAGCCCACAGGGAGCTAACTATGGCTACACCTTC.

As to this clone: Relative to the germline gene, one junction end is altered; a read error may explain this. The chain has TRBV27 and TRBJ1-6; D unresolved. This CDR3 has 16 amino acids. Per germline, CDR1 MNHEY and CDR2 SMNVEV (reference sequence). CDR3 bases: TGTGCCAGCAGTTTTGAGCCAGAGAACTATAATTCCCCCCTCCACTTT. Its protein is CASSFEPENYNSPLHF.

This chain links TRBV2 with TRBJ1-1, with D perhaps matching TRBD1 (5 bases). The V end lost 1 base, the J end lost 1 base, and 13 bases lay between the germline ends. There are 16 residues in the CDR3. Germline CDR1 and CDR2: SNHLY and FYNNEI. The CDR3 DNA sequence: TGTGCCAGCAGTGAAGGGGGCGGGGGGGAGAACACTGAAGCTTTCTTT. It encodes CASSEGGGGENTEAFF. Looking up the rest from reference TRBV2 and TRBJ1-1 gives the full variable domain: EPEVTQTPSHQVTQMGQEVILRCVPISNHLYFYWYRQILGQKVEFLVSFYNNEISEKSEIFDDQFSVERPDGSNFTLKIRSTKLEDSAMYFCASSEGGGGENTEAFFGQGTRLTVV.

The rearrangement uses TRBV18 and TRBJ1-2; TRBD1 matches 9 bases. With V trimmed by 6 bases and J by 3 bases, 2 bases remained unmatched. This CDR3 comprises 13 residues. Germline CDR1 and CDR2: KGHSH and LQKENI. This CDR3 is CASSTGGDYGYTF. The CDR3 DNA is TGTGCCAGCTCCACAGGGGGCGACTATGGCTACACCTTC.

The chain links TRBV7-9 to TRBJ2-5; 8 bases line up with TRBD2. The CDR3 consists of 18 residues. CDR1 is SEHNR and CDR2 is FQNEAQ in the germline V gene (reference sequence). The ends lost 5 bases at V and 6 bases at J; junction bases unmatched: 20. CDR3 in amino acids: CASSLNQAGPPGGQTQYF. CDR3 DNA: TGTGCCAGCAGCCTGAATCAGGCGGGACCACCGGGGGGGCAGACCCAGTACTTC. Drawing the rest from reference TRBV7-9 and TRBJ2-5, the complete variable domain is DTGVSQNPRHKITKRGQNVTFRCDPISEHNRLYWYRQTLGQGPEFLTYFQNEAQLEKSRLLSDRFSAERPKGSFSTLEIQRTEQGDSAMYLCASSLNQAGPPGGQTQYFGPGTRLLVL.

V usage is TRBV6-1 and J usage is TRBJ1-6; TRBD1 matches 8 bases. There are 15 residues in the CDR3. Unmatched junction bases numbered 4, after V lost 3 bases and J lost 6 bases. Germline lookup yields CDR1 MNHNS and CDR2 SASEGT. The CDR3 DNA reads as TGTGCCAGCAGTGACCGGGACAGGATTAATTCACCCCTCCACTTT. Residues: CASSDRDRINSPLHF.

The chain is built from TRBV15 and TRBJ2-5; D may be TRBD1 (6 bases). Germline values: CDR1 LNHNV, CDR2 YYDKDF (reference sequence). Between the trimmed V and J ends, which lost 3 bases and 4 bases, there was a span of 21 bases. The CDR3 has 17 amino acids. CDR3 in amino acids: CATSRGDTKRGGETQYF. The CDR3 nucleotides are TGTGCCACCAGCAGGGGGGATACCAAGAGAGGGGGAGAGACCCAGTACTTC.

This sequence joins TRBV9 and TRBJ2-1; possibly TRBD1 for D (5 bases). The CDR3 length is 15 residues. The V gene lost 4 bases and the J gene lost 0 bases, with 11 bases spanning the gap. CDR1 and CDR2 from the germline V gene are SGDLS and YYNGEE. The CDR3 here is CASSRQSNSYNEQFF. CDR3 coding DNA: TGTGCCAGCAGCCGACAGAGCAACTCCTACAATGAGCAGTTCTTC. The entire variable domain, with the rest obtained from reference TRBV9 and TRBJ2-1, is as follows: DSGVTQTPKHLITATGQRVTLRCSPRSGDLSVYWYQQSLDQGLQFLIQYYNGEERAKGNILERFSAQQFPDLHSELNLSSLELGDSALYFCASSRQSNSYNEQFFGPGTRLTVL.

The chain carries TRBV7-9 and TRBJ2-1, with TRBD2 as a possible D gene (6 bases). Germline CDR1 and CDR2: SEHNR and FQNEAQ (reference sequence). There are 14 residues in the CDR3. V lost 1 base, J lost 6 bases, and 10 bases lay in between. This CDR3 reads CASSLVGGINEQFF. The DNA for the CDR3 is TGTGCCAGCAGCTTAGTAGGCGGGATCAATGAGCAGTTCTTC. The variable domain in full, with the rest retrieved from reference TRBV7-9 and TRBJ2-1, is DTGVSQNPRHKITKRGQNVTFRCDPISEHNRLYWYRQTLGQGPEFLTYFQNEAQLEKSRLLSDRFSAERPKGSFSTLEIQRTEQGDSAMYLCASSLVGGINEQFFGPGTRLTVL.

This clone has a single count. The chain employs TRBV27 and TRBJ1-5; 7 bases agree with TRBD1. Trimming took 4 bases from V and 4 from J; bases not matched to a gene: 7. Germline V gene data show CDR1 as MNHEY and CDR2 as SMNVEV (reference sequence). The CDR3 consists of 15 residues. This CDR3 reads CASSSRQGVNQPQHF. CDR3 coding DNA: TGTGCCAGCAGTTCTCGACAGGGCGTGAATCAGCCCCAGCATTTT.

A word on this clone: The junction does not match germline at one end; this may be a read error. V is TRBV2 and J is TRBJ1-2, with 9 bases identical to TRBD1. The CDR3 totals 15 residues. Germline V lookup: CDR1 SNHLY, CDR2 FYNNEI. In DNA, the CDR3 is TGTGTCAGCAGCCCTACAGGGGGCGGAAACTATGGCTACACCTTC. This sequence encodes CVSSPTGGGNYGYTF.

The rearrangement links TRBV2 to TRBJ1-4; TRBD1 is a possible D gene (6 bases). CDR1 is SNHLY and CDR2 is FYNNEI in the germline V gene. CDR3 size: 13 residues. Trimming took off 7 bases at V and 8 bases at J, with 14 bases between the two ends. CDR3 nucleotide sequence: TGTGCCAGCACCAGGGGCCCCGAGGAAAAACTGTTTTTT. The encoded protein is CASTRGPEEKLFF.

V and J are TRBV4-1 and TRBJ2-5; 8 bases align to TRBD1. Germline CDR1 is MGHRA and CDR2 is YSYEKL. The CDR3 sequence is 15 residues long. Trimming at V came to 0 bases and at J to 1 base, leaving 1 base not matched to a gene. The CDR3 coding sequence is TGCGCCAGCAGCCAAGAGGGACAGGCCCAAGAGACCCAGTACTTC. Translated: CASSQEGQAQETQYF.